The next 22 T cell receptor beta chains were all read from a single sample in a study of T cells after yellow fever vaccination. TCRdb recomputed calls from the 5' RACE reads with MiXCR, one row per CDR3 protein. This table holds 25,000 to 35,000 distinct CDR3 sequences, around 5.8% found once. Material: PBMCs, either bulk or a sorted T-cell subset (CD4+, CD8+, memory, or dextramer-sorted; not recorded which), obtained on the day of the yellow fever booster vaccination. These receptors came from a man aged 25 to 40 who received the YFV17D yellow fever vaccine.

In this sample, this clonotype turned up many times. This chain connects TRBV12-3 or TRBV12-4 to TRBJ1-5; 7 bases line up with TRBD1. The CDR3 sequence is 13 residues long. V lost 5 bases and J lost 6; bases outside the gene matches: 4. CDR3 protein: CASSADRPQPQHF. CDR3 sequence (DNA): TGTGCCAGCAGTGCGGACAGGCCTCAGCCCCAGCATTTT.

The chain has TRBV6-2 or TRBV6-3 and TRBJ2-7; TRBD2 matches 7 bases. CDR1 and CDR2 (germline): MNHEY, SVGEGT. This CDR3 is 13 amino acids long. J gave up 4 bases and V 3 bases, and 3 bases lay outside the gene matches. CDR3 amino acids: CASSYGLVYEQYF. The DNA for the CDR3 is TGTGCCAGCAGTTATGGACTAGTGTACGAGCAGTACTTC.

This clonotype was counted ten times or more. The V call is TRBV11-2, the J call TRBJ2-3; TRBD2 is a possible D gene (5 bases). The V gene lost 1 base and the J gene lost 1 base, with 6 bases spanning the gap. CDR1 is SGHAT and CDR2 is FQNNGV in the germline V gene. The CDR3 sequence is 14 residues long. CDR3 in amino acids: CASSLVLGTDTQYF. CDR3 sequence (DNA): TGTGCCAGCAGCTTAGTACTAGGCACAGATACGCAGTATTTT.

This clonotype was found many times. The V gene is TRBV7-9, the J gene TRBJ1-5; TRBD1 agrees at 8 bases. This CDR3 spans 14 amino acids. J gave up 6 bases and V 1 base, and 2 bases lay outside the gene matches. In germline, CDR1 is SEHNR, CDR2 FQNEAQ (reference sequence). CDR3 nucleotide sequence: TGTGCCAGCAGCTTAGGGACAGGGCTTCAGCCCCAGCATTTT. Its protein is CASSLGTGLQPQHF. The full variable domain, rest sourced from reference TRBV7-9 and TRBJ1-5, is DTGVSQNPRHKITKRGQNVTFRCDPISEHNRLYWYRQTLGQGPEFLTYFQNEAQLEKSRLLSDRFSAERPKGSFSTLEIQRTEQGDSAMYLCASSLGTGLQPQHFGDGTRLSIL.

At least ten counts were recorded for this clonotype. V is TRBV7-2 and J is TRBJ1-2; weak D call: TRBD1 (5 bases). The V and J ends lost 4 bases and 5 bases respectively, with 11 bases between them. CDR3 length: 13 residues. Looked up from germline, CDR1 is SGHTA and CDR2 is FQGNSA. The CDR3 DNA is TGTGCCAGCAGCTCCTCAGGGCCATATGGCTACACCTTC. This encodes CASSSSGPYGYTF.

This clonotype was detected a few times. V is TRBV7-8 and J is TRBJ1-5, with TRBD1 matching 9 bases. The germline CDR1 and CDR2 sequences are SGHVS and FQNEAQ. The CDR3 runs to 16 residues. Germline trimming cut 1 base from V and 4 bases from J; bases unmatched to any gene: 5. In nucleotides, the CDR3 is TGTGCCAGCAGCTTAGGGGGGGACAGGGATAATCAGCCCCAGCATTTT. This gives the protein CASSLGGDRDNQPQHF.

The chain links TRBV20-1 to TRBJ1-1, with D maybe TRBD1 (6 bases). Germline V lookup: CDR1 DFQATT, CDR2 SNEGSKA (reference sequence). This CDR3 is 14 amino acids long. Trimming removed 3 bases from V and 5 bases from J, with 16 bases in between. DNA of the CDR3: TGCAGTGCTAGGACGAACAGGGAATGGACTGAAGCTTTCTTT. Its translation is CSARTNREWTEAFF.

This clonotype was counted many times. This chain joins TRBV7-2 and TRBJ2-7, with TRBD1 matching over 7 bases. V trimming: 5 bases; J trimming: 6 bases; junction bases outside the gene matches: 13. CDR1 is SGHTA and CDR2 is FQGNSA in the germline V gene. The CDR3 is 15 residues long. CDR3: CASSTGQARFGEQYF. In DNA form, the CDR3 reads TGTGCCAGCAGCACCGGACAGGCCCGTTTTGGCGAGCAGTACTTC.

Ten or more counts support this clonotype. This sequence joins TRBV5-1 and TRBJ2-7; weak D call: TRBD1 (5 bases). The CDR3 totals 13 residues. Trimming cost V 0 bases and J 5 bases, with 9 bases left between them. Per the germline V gene, CDR1 is SGHRS and CDR2 is YFSETQ. CDR3 in amino acids: CASSLAPGNEQYF. As DNA, the CDR3 is TGCGCCAGCAGCTTGGCCCCAGGGAACGAGCAGTACTTC.

This clonotype has a count of ten or more. CDR3 sequence (DNA): TGTGCCAGCAGCTTTTACAAAGCTCCCTACAATGAGCAGTTCTTC. This encodes CASSFYKAPYNEQFF. The rearrangement links TRBV11-1 to TRBJ2-1; D is unclear. CDR1 is SGHAT and CDR2 is FQDESV in the germline V gene (reference sequence). The V gene lost 3 bases and the J gene lost 2 bases, with 11 bases spanning the gap. This CDR3 has 15 amino acids.

This clonotype was observed many times. V gene TRBV7-2 combines with J gene TRBJ2-5, with D possibly TRBD1 on 6 matching bases. Trimming pared 7 bases from V and 2 bases from J, leaving 14 bases between. The CDR3 has 14 residues. Germline values: CDR1 SGHTA, CDR2 FQGNSA. The CDR3 is CASTRTAHQETQYF. For the CDR3, the DNA is TGTGCCAGCACCAGGACAGCCCATCAAGAGACCCAGTACTTC.

A note on this clonotype: Relative to the germline gene, one junction end is altered; a read error may explain this. The rearrangement joins TRBV7-6 to TRBJ2-7, with 11 nucleotides matching TRBD2. From germline, CDR1 is SGHVS and CDR2 FNYEAQ. This CDR3 contains 13 residues. CDR3 sequence: CASSLAGGSEQYF. The DNA of the CDR3 is TGTGCCAGCAGTTTAGCGGGAGGGAGTGAGCAGTACTTC. The whole variable domain, remainder taken from reference TRBV7-6 and TRBJ2-7, is GAGVSQSPRYKVTKRGQDVALRCDPISGHVSLYWYRQALGQGPEFLTYFNYEAQQDKSGLPNDRFSAERPEGSISTLTIQRTEQRDSAMYRCASSLAGGSEQYFGPGTRLTVT.

In this sample, this clonotype turned up many times. The chain combines TRBV28 with TRBJ1-6; no clear D gene. Germline CDR1 MDHEN, CDR2 SYDVKM. V lost 5 bases and J 0 bases, leaving 14 bases between the germline ends. This CDR3 spans 17 amino acids. Here the CDR3 DNA reads TGTGCCAGCAGTCCAAACCCGAAGAGCTCCTATAATTCACCCCTCCACTTT. Translated: CASSPNPKSSYNSPLHF.

This clonotype showed up many times. The rearrangement joins TRBV7-9 to TRBJ2-1, with D tentatively TRBD1 (6 bases). This CDR3 contains 16 residues. Trimming shortened V by 5 bases and J by 3 bases, and 17 bases separated the two germline ends. Germline V gene data show CDR1 as SEHNR and CDR2 as FQNEAQ (reference sequence). The DNA for the CDR3 is TGTGCCAGCAGCCTGGGGGCCGGGACCTACTACAATGAGCAGTTCTTC. It yields the protein CASSLGAGTYYNEQFF.

A few counts support this clonotype. This rearrangement joins TRBV6-5 to TRBJ1-2, with 9 bases that match TRBD1. The CDR3 is 14 residues long. Germline CDR1 is MNHEY and CDR2 is SVGAGI. The trim removed 6 bases at V and 9 bases at J, leaving 11 bases unmatched. The CDR3 spells CASSQPGQGPRYTF. The DNA for the CDR3 is TGTGCCAGCAGCCAACCGGGACAGGGCCCACGCTACACCTTC.

This clonotype was seen a handful of times. The chain is built from TRBV15 and TRBJ2-2; a possible D gene is TRBD1 (6 bases). Germline assignment: CDR1 LNHNV and CDR2 YYDKDF (reference sequence). This CDR3 has 16 amino acids. The V end lost 8 bases, the J end lost 3 bases, and 19 bases lay between the germline ends. The CDR3 sequence: CATQDSLRRDTGELFF. The CDR3 nucleotides are TGTGCCACCCAGGACAGCCTCCGAAGGGACACCGGGGAGCTGTTTTTT.

This clonotype was recorded at least ten times. This chain connects TRBV28 to TRBJ2-2, with D perhaps matching TRBD2 (6 bases). V was pared by 3 bases and J by 7 bases, with 9 bases between. The CDR3 consists of 13 residues. CDR1 is MDHEN, CDR2 SYDVKM, per germline. The CDR3 is CASSLRGGGELFF. The CDR3, as DNA: TGTGCCAGCAGTTTGAGGGGAGGCGGGGAGCTGTTTTTT.

A remark on this clonotype: At one end, the junction sequence differs from germline, possibly due to a read error. This rearrangement joins TRBV5-6 to TRBJ1-1; TRBD1 is a possible D gene (5 bases). CDR1 and CDR2 (germline): SGHDT, YYEEEE. The CDR3 consists of 15 residues. The CDR3 DNA reads as TGTGCCAGCACCTTGGGGGGTCTGAGTTACACTGAAGCTTTCTTT. This sequence encodes CASTLGGLSYTEAFF.

This clonotype is classed as medium-sized (0.01 to 0.1%). CDR3 loop: CASSSSGSYNEQFF. Here the CDR3 DNA reads TGCGCCAGCTCATCTAGCGGGAGTTACAATGAGCAGTTCTTC. The chain is built from TRBV5-1 and TRBJ2-1; 10 bases align to TRBD2. Losses at the gene ends were 7 bases for V and 4 bases for J; bases not matched to a gene: 5. Germline CDR1 SGHRS, CDR2 YFSETQ. The CDR3 runs to 14 residues.

This clonotype was found a few times. CDR3 sequence: CASSPRLAGVYTGELFF. In DNA, the CDR3 is TGTGCCAGCAGCCCCCGACTAGCGGGAGTGTACACCGGGGAGCTGTTTTTT. The V and J genes are TRBV5-5 and TRBJ2-2, with 12 bases aligning to TRBD2. The V and J ends lost 4 bases and 3 bases, in that order; junction bases with no gene match: 7. The CDR3 length is 17 residues. The germline V gene has CDR1 SGHKS and CDR2 YYEKEE (reference sequence).

The chain combines TRBV6-1 with TRBJ1-5; D perhaps matches TRBD1 (5 bases). Germline V gene data show CDR1 as MNHNS and CDR2 as SASEGT. The CDR3 totals 14 residues. Trimming removed 8 bases at V and 5 bases at J, with 16 bases between. The CDR3 is CASGLPGGYQPQHF. The CDR3 region has the DNA TGTGCCAGCGGTCTCCCGGGGGGGTATCAGCCCCAGCATTTT.

This clonotype was counted at least ten times. The gene calls are TRBV7-9 and TRBJ2-7; possibly TRBD1 for D (5 bases). V was cut by 4 bases and J by 3 bases, with 7 bases left in between. The germline V gene has CDR1 SEHNR and CDR2 FQNEAQ (reference sequence). The CDR3 is 12 amino acids. DNA of the CDR3: TGTGCCAGCAGCTCCCAGGGCTACGAGCAGTACTTC. Its translation: CASSSQGYEQYF.